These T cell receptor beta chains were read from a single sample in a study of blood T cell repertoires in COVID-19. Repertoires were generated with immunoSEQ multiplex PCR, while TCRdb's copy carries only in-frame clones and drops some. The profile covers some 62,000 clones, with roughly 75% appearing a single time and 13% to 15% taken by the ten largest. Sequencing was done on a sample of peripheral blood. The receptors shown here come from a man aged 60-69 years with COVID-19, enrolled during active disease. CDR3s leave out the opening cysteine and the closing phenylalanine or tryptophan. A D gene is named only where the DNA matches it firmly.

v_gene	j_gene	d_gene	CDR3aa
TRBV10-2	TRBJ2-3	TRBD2	ASSALSGGPDTQY
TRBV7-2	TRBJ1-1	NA	ASSFREGRGTEAF
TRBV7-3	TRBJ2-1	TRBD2	ASSSGGSYNEQF
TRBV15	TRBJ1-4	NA	ATSRDRNEKLF
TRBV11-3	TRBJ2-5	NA	ASSPGRGRQETQY
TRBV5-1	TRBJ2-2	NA	ASSLERQRNTGELF
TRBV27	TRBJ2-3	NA	ASSPQTPPVEGTQY
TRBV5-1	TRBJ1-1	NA	ASSLGGSLMNTEAF
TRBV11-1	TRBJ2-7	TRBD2	ASRLAGVAEQY
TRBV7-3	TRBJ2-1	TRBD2	ASSLNGGGAWDEQF
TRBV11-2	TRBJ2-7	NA	ASSRSRAYEQY
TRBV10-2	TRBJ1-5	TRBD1	ASSDRVRNQPQH
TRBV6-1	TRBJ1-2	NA	ASSEGLNYGYT
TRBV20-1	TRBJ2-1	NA	SARDQGEQF
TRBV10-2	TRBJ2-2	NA	ASSRRGEFGELF
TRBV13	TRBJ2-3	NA	ASSLLGGSTDTQY
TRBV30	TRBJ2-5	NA	AWSGHFQETQY
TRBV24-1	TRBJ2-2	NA	ATSDPTANTGELF
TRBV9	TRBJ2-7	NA	ASSPRGEVQY
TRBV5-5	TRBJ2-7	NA	ASSRRLTWGEGYEQY
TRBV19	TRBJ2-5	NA	ASSMGYQETQY
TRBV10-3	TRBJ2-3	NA	ATSSPSVDTQY
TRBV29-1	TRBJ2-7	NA	SVVRDRAEQY
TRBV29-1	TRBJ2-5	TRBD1	SSLRDRGETQY
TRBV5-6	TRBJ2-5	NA	ASSLIRNSGETQY
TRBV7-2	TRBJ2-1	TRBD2	ASTLAGISYNEQF
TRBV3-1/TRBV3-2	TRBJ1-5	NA	ASSQDLDQPQH
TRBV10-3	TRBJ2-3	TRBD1	AIRDREGDTQY